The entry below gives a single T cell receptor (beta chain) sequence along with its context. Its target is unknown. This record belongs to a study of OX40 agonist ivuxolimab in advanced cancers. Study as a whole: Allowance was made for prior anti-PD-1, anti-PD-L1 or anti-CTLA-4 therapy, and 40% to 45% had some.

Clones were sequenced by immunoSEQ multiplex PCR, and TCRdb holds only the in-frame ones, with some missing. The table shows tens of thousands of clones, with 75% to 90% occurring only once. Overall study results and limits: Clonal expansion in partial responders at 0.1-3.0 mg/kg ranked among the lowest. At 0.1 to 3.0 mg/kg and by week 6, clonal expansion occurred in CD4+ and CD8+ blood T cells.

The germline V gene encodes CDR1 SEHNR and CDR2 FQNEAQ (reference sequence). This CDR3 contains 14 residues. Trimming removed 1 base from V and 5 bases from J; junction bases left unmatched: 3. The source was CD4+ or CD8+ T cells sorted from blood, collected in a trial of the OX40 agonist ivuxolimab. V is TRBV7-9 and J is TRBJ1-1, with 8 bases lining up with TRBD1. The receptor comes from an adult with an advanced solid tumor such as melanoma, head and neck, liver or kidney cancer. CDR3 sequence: CASSLGTGHTEAFF. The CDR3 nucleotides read TGTGCCAGCAGCTTAGGGACAGGGCATACTGAAGCTTTCTTT.